The entry below gives a single T cell receptor (beta chain) sequence along with its context. Its antigen is unknown. One end of the junction varies from germline; a read error may be responsible. The record originates from a study of cytotoxic CD8 clonotypes in ibrutinib-treated CLL (dated by TCRdb to the early 2020s). In the study overall: The cohort included approximately 15 treatment-naive and 11 relapsed/refractory patients; roughly 17 were IGHV unmutated. Partial responses were observed in roughly 24 patients and complete responses in 2; after a median follow-up of roughly 62 months, remission was maintained in some 14 patients and progression was observed in approximately twelve. The response samples were drawn at a median of 12 months into treatment, with a range of roughly 6 to 36 months. On average, each sample had roughly 250,000 productive templates and tens of thousands of productive rearrangements. Longitudinal samples were obtainable from about 30% of the roughly 86 participants in the trial. Cryopreserved peripheral blood mononuclear cells were collected before treatment, at response, and at either disease progression or sustained remission. Every remission and progressive disease sample was obtained while ibrutinib was still being received by the patients.

The paper's findings and limits, for the study overall: Sampling times were not matched between patients in sustained remission and patients whose disease was progressing, and lymph node repertoires were not examined. An increase in clonality was observed at ibrutinib response, with clonality remaining stable during sustained remission and falling back toward baseline at progression. Public clonotypes were rare and either contracted or stayed stable during treatment, and the rise in clonality at ibrutinib response reflected the expansion of private clonotypes. Baseline clonality was found to be higher than that of age-matched healthy donors and was strongly correlated with circulating CD8+ T-cell counts.

Each clonotype received, on average, around 10x coverage in deep resolution sequencing performed on a MiSeq, where the target depth lay between 1 in 1 million and 1 in 200,000 T cells. TCR beta libraries were generated with the immunoSEQ hsTCRB Kit. Turning to the authors' computational methods: Data were analyzed with ImmunoSEQ Data Assistant and ImmunoSEQ Analyzer, with V, D and J genes assigned per IMGT definitions. Clonality, with values ranging from 0 to 1, was calculated as one minus the normalized Shannon entropy of productive rearrangement frequencies. Public clonotype analysis was restricted to overrepresented clonotypes comprising at least 0.05% of each patient's repertoire. Repertoires from thirteen age-matched healthy donors in immuneACCESS were used as clonality controls. In its TCRdb copy, this immuneACCESS table keeps in-frame sequences only and misses some clones. Where compared with another copy, unresolved V genes explain less than half of these, and the others have no known cause. D and trimming come from the DNA, and the V and J calls and clone size come from that table. Within this sample are about 180,000 clones, with 84% of them counted one time only. The leading ten clones occupy 4.6% of the sample.

Taken with the paper, the label for time point translates to: approximately 2 years on ibrutinib. For TCR beta library preparation, 1.5 to 2.5 micrograms of genomic DNA were extracted from the cryopreserved PBMCs. Longitudinal blood samples from CLL patients receiving ibrutinib monotherapy were subjected to high-throughput TCR beta sequencing. The patients were enrolled in a single-center, open-label phase 2 trial of ibrutinib monotherapy. The sample was PBMCs, taken after 24 months of ibrutinib treatment. The source of this sequence is a human donor with chronic lymphocytic leukemia.

The DNA sequence follows: TGTGCCAGCGGTTTCTTTGGAGATCAGCCCCAGCATTTT. Protein translation: CASGFFGDQPQHF. The rearrangement combines TRBV28 with TRBJ1-5, with no D gene named confidently. The CDR3 contains 13 residues, cysteine and phenylalanine counted. Only CDR3 DNA remains: 39 bases, in frame from the first base. Via the germline V gene, CDR1 is MDHEN and CDR2 SYDVKM.